A single sample gave rise to the 25 T cell receptor beta chains below, sequenced in a study of blood T cell repertoires in COVID-19 (dated by TCRdb to 2019 to 2021). To prepare the library, the immunoSEQ multiplex PCR assay was applied. Sourced from immuneACCESS, this table was stored by TCRdb with only in-frame sequences that have V and J called. A share of the clones is absent; for the studies checked, an unresolved V gene accounts for under half, and the remainder has no known explanation. Within this sample are roughly 250,000 clones, with roughly 90% of them counted one time only. Clones ranked in the top ten supply 0.7% to 0.9% of the sample. Source material: peripheral blood. The receptors were sampled from a man aged 30 to 45 with acute or convalescent COVID-19.

V is TRBV10-2 and J is TRBJ2-2; TRBD1 matches 7 bases. V was clipped by 6 bases and J by 3 bases; unmatched bases: 10. The germline gives CDR1 WSHSY, CDR2 SAAADI. The length of the CDR3 is 16 residues. In DNA form, the CDR3 reads TGCGCCAGCAGGGGAACCGGACAGGCGTACACCGGGGAGCTGTTTTTT. Protein sequence: CASRGTGQAYTGELFF.

The V call is TRBV28, the J call TRBJ1-2, with 9 bases that match TRBD1. The CDR3 is 15 amino acids. V dropped 6 bases and J dropped 3; count of bases not matched to a gene: 8. Germline-derived CDR1 and CDR2 are MDHEN and SYDVKM. The DNA of the CDR3 is TGTGCCAGCAGCACGGGGGGACAGGGCTACTATGGCTACACCTTC. It yields the protein CASSTGGQGYYGYTF.

V usage is TRBV6-4 and J usage is TRBJ2-2, with TRBD1 matching over 8 bases. CDR3 length: 15 residues. Losses at the gene ends were 0 bases for V and 3 bases for J; bases not matched to a gene: 0. Looked up from germline, CDR1 is MRHNA and CDR2 is SNTAGT. CDR3 nucleotides: TGTGCCAGCAGTGACTCGACAGGGGACACCGGGGAGCTGTTTTTT. It is translated as CASSDSTGDTGELFF.

The chain employs TRBV11-2 and TRBJ2-1, with 13 positions matching TRBD2. Germline CDR1 is SGHAT and CDR2 is FQNNGV. The CDR3 is 15 amino acids. Trimming removed 2 bases from V and 9 bases from J; junction bases left unmatched: 4. The CDR3 region is CASSLTSGRATEQFF. CDR3 nucleotide sequence: TGTGCCAGCAGCTTAACTAGCGGGAGGGCCACTGAGCAGTTCTTC.

This clone was detected only once. This chain uses TRBV7-9 with TRBJ2-3, with no clear D. From germline, CDR1 is SEHNR and CDR2 FQNEAQ (reference sequence). The CDR3 is 12 residues long. Trimming took 4 bases from V and 8 from J, leaving 10 bases between them. The CDR3 nucleotides are TGTGCCAGCAGCTCCAGTCTTACTACGCAGTATTTT. Residues: CASSSSLTTQYF.

V is TRBV15 and J is TRBJ1-3; maybe TRBD1 (6 bases). This CDR3 has 14 residues. The ends were cut back, 5 bases at V and 6 bases at J, with 14 bases in the middle. Germline CDR1 reads LNHNV; CDR2 reads YYDKDF (reference sequence). CDR3 DNA: TGTGCCACCAGCCTGGGACACCGGGTAAACACCATATATTTT. As protein: CATSLGHRVNTIYF.

The genes are TRBV13 and TRBJ1-3; D is uncertain. The ends were cut back, 2 bases at V and 0 bases at J, with 2 bases in the middle. The CDR3 contains 13 residues. Germline loops: CDR1 PRHDT, CDR2 FYEKMQ (reference sequence). The CDR3 spells CASSLRSGNTIYF. CDR3 bases: TGTGCCAGCAGCTTACGCTCTGGAAACACCATATATTTT.

The chain has TRBV2 and TRBJ1-2, with 8 nucleotides matching TRBD1. The CDR3 is 15 amino acids. CDR1 is SNHLY and CDR2 is FYNNEI in the germline V gene. The J segment lost 2 bases and the V segment lost 4 bases, leaving 6 bases of the junction unmatched. The CDR3 loop reads CASSGNRGSNYGYTF. CDR3 sequence (DNA): TGTGCCAGCAGTGGAAACAGGGGGTCGAACTATGGCTACACCTTC.

This chain uses TRBV7-8 with TRBJ2-5; D is ambiguous. The length of the CDR3 is 13 residues. Trimming left V 0 bases short and J 2 bases short, with 4 bases between. Germline-derived CDR1 and CDR2 are SGHVS and FQNEAQ. CDR3 in DNA: TGTGCCAGCAGCTTAGCTATTCAAGAGACCCAGTACTTC. This gives the protein CASSLAIQETQYF.

CDR3 sequence (DNA): TGCGCCAGCAGCTTGGGCGGGACTGCCCATCAGCCCCAGCATTTT. This codes for CASSLGGTAHQPQHF. The chain has TRBV5-1 and TRBJ1-5, with a tentative D call TRBD1 (5 bases). This CDR3 region has 15 residues. The V gene lost 0 bases and the J gene lost 5 bases, with 12 bases spanning the gap. CDR1 and CDR2 (germline): SGHRS, YFSETQ.

This chain uses TRBV10-1 with TRBJ1-5; a possible D gene is TRBD1 (6 bases). Germline-derived CDR1 and CDR2 are WNHNN and SYGVQD (reference sequence). Trimming removed 0 bases at V and 4 bases at J, with 7 bases between. This CDR3 has 14 amino acids. CDR3 region: CASSESQGNQPQHF. DNA of the CDR3: TGCGCCAGCAGTGAGTCTCAGGGGAATCAGCCCCAGCATTTT.

This clone was seen a few times. The V gene is TRBV19, the J gene TRBJ1-5, with TRBD1 as a possible D gene (6 bases). CDR1 is LNHDA and CDR2 is SQIVND in the germline V gene (reference sequence). V lost 7 bases and J lost 6, with 13 bases in between. The CDR3 has 13 amino acids. CDR3 loop: CASNTRGGQPQHF. CDR3 sequence (DNA): TGTGCCAGTAACACCCGAGGGGGTCAGCCCCAGCATTTT.

This clone was seen a few times. This chain connects TRBV7-3 to TRBJ2-1, with D maybe TRBD2 (6 bases). Germline CDR1 and CDR2: SGHTA and FQGTGA. The ends were cut back, 5 bases at V and 0 bases at J, with 14 bases in the middle. The CDR3 runs 16 residues. The CDR3 sequence: CASSRVGGNSYNEQFF. The CDR3 region has the DNA TGTGCCAGCAGCCGTGTTGGCGGGAACTCCTACAATGAGCAGTTCTTC.

The V gene is TRBV19, the J gene TRBJ1-2, with 9 bases that match TRBD1. After removal of 3 bases from V and 7 bases from J, the junction contained 9 bases not matched to a gene. Germline V gives CDR1 LNHDA, CDR2 SQIVND (reference sequence). This CDR3 has 15 amino acids. The CDR3 nucleotides are TGTGCCAGTAGTATTTACAGGGGGCCCAGCTCTGGCTACACCTTC. Amino acids: CASSIYRGPSSGYTF.

The chain employs TRBV18 and TRBJ2-1; TRBD2 aligns across 8 bases. The CDR3 length is 16 residues. From germline, CDR1 is KGHSH and CDR2 LQKENI. V lost 10 bases and J lost 6; bases outside the gene matches: 17. The CDR3 spells CATIEAAGGLGNEQFF. DNA of the CDR3: TGTGCCACAATTGAGGCGGCGGGAGGTCTCGGCAATGAGCAGTTCTTC. Full variable domain (rest looked up from reference TRBV18 and TRBJ2-1): NAGVMQNPRHLVRRRGQEARLRCSPMKGHSHVYWYRQLPEEGLKFMVYLQKENIIDESGMPKERFSAEFPKEGPSILRIQQVVRGDSAAYFCATIEAAGGLGNEQFFGPGTRLTVL.

The chain couples TRBV28 to TRBJ1-6, with a possible D match to TRBD1 (6 bases). The germline V and J ends were trimmed by 5 bases and 6 bases, with 11 bases remaining between them. CDR3 size: 14 residues. Germline-derived CDR1 and CDR2 are MDHEN and SYDVKM. The CDR3 here is CASSPGQPNSPLHF. As DNA, the CDR3 is TGTGCCAGCAGTCCCGGACAGCCTAATTCACCCCTCCACTTT.

The chain couples TRBV11-2 to TRBJ2-5; TRBD2 matches at 7 bases. Germline CDR1 and CDR2: SGHAT and FQNNGV. Losses at the gene ends were 5 bases for V and 2 bases for J; bases not matched to a gene: 2. The CDR3 has 13 amino acids. Written as DNA, the CDR3 is TGTGCCAGCAGCCCCGGGGGGCAAGAGACCCAGTACTTC. It translates to CASSPGGQETQYF.

This chain joins TRBV19 and TRBJ2-1; TRBD1 aligns across 9 bases. V shed 5 bases, J shed 6 bases, and the junction held 5 bases outside the gene matches. CDR3 length equals 14 residues. Germline CDR1 reads LNHDA; CDR2 reads SQIVND (reference sequence). CDR3 region: CASSPGQGFNEQFF. CDR3 nucleotide sequence: TGTGCCAGTAGTCCGGGACAGGGATTCAATGAGCAGTTCTTC.

This clone was recorded at least ten times. V is TRBV11-2 and J is TRBJ1-6; TRBD1 might be the D (5 bases). Germline V gene data show CDR1 as SGHAT and CDR2 as FQNNGV. With 3 bases removed from V and 7 bases from J, the gap between germline ends came to 13 bases. CDR3 length: 15 residues. CDR3 sequence (DNA): TGTGCCAGCAGCTTTCAAGGACGGGGGAATTCACCCCTCCACTTT. As protein: CASSFQGRGNSPLHF.

There are a few counts of this clone. The gene calls are TRBV7-8 and TRBJ2-2; the match to TRBD2 covers 7 bases. From germline, CDR1 is SGHVS and CDR2 FQNEAQ. CDR3 length equals 15 residues. Losses at the gene ends were 0 bases for V and 6 bases for J; bases not matched to a gene: 4. The CDR3 sequence: CASSLARGVAGELFF. DNA of the CDR3: TGTGCCAGCAGCTTAGCTCGGGGGGTCGCCGGGGAGCTGTTTTTT.

In its sample, this clone was seen once. V and J are TRBV10-1 and TRBJ2-1; D is uncertain. The CDR3 has 15 residues. Germline CDR1 and CDR2: WNHNN and SYGVQD (reference sequence). Between the trimmed V and J ends, which lost 3 bases and 5 bases, there was a span of 14 bases. CDR3 in DNA: TGCGCCAGCAGTGATATTGCTAGGCCAGACAATGAGCAGTTCTTC. This sequence encodes CASSDIARPDNEQFF.

As to this clone: Other DNA variants within this sample encode the same CDR3. V gene TRBV11-2 combines with J gene TRBJ1-5, with unresolved D. Germline V gene sequence: CDR1 SGHAT, CDR2 FQNNGV. Trimming shortened V by 3 bases and J by 4 bases, and 7 bases separated the two germline ends. This CDR3 spans 13 amino acids. The CDR3 protein is CASSLSLNQPQHF. The CDR3 DNA is TGTGCCAGCAGCTTGTCGTTGAATCAGCCCCAGCATTTT. Based on the CDR3 plus reference TRBV11-2 and TRBJ1-5, the full variable domain is EAGVAQSPRYKIIEKRQSVAFWCNPISGHATLYWYQQILGQGPKLLIQFQNNGVVDDSQLPKDRFSAERLKGVDSTLKIQPAKLEDSAVYLCASSLSLNQPQHFGDGTRLSIL.

The CDR3 DNA is TGTGCCAGCAGCTTAGGACAAACAGGGCCCCACGAGCAGTACTTC. It yields the protein CASSLGQTGPHEQYF. This chain uses TRBV11-2 with TRBJ2-7, with D possibly matching TRBD1 (6 bases). The CDR3 totals 15 residues. V was cut by 1 base and J by 5 bases, with 15 bases left in between. From germline, CDR1 is SGHAT and CDR2 FQNNGV. The full variable domain, completed using reference TRBV11-2 and TRBJ2-7, is EAGVAQSPRYKIIEKRQSVAFWCNPISGHATLYWYQQILGQGPKLLIQFQNNGVVDDSQLPKDRFSAERLKGVDSTLKIQPAKLEDSAVYLCASSLGQTGPHEQYFGPGTRLTVT.

This chain uses TRBV19 with TRBJ1-3; no clear D. Trimming cost V 2 bases and J 0 bases, with 11 bases left between them. Germline CDR1 is LNHDA and CDR2 is SQIVND (reference sequence). CDR3 size: 16 residues. CDR3 residues: CASSIFGLSSGNTIYF. The CDR3 DNA sequence: TGTGCCAGTAGTATATTTGGACTGAGCTCTGGAAACACCATATATTTT.

The chain couples TRBV4-1 to TRBJ2-5; 8 positions match TRBD2. The CDR3 spans 17 residues. Germline values: CDR1 MGHRA, CDR2 YSYEKL. Trimming removed 0 bases from V and 5 bases from J; junction bases left unmatched: 11. Written as DNA, the CDR3 is TGCGCCAGCAGCCAAGATTCTAATCGGGGGGGCCTCGAGACCCAGTACTTC. It specifies CASSQDSNRGGLETQYF.